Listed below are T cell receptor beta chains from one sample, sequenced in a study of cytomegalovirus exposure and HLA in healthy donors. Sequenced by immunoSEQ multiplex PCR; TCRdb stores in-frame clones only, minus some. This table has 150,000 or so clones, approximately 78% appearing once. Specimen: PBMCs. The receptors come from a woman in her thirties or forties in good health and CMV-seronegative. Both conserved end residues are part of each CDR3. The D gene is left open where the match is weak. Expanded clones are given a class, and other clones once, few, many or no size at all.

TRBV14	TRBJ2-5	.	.	CASSQGSGFEETQYF	TGTGCCAGCAGCCAAGGGTCGGGATTCGAAGAGACCCAGTACTTC
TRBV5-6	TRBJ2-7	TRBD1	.	CASSYYGQVNEQYF	TGTGCCAGCAGCTACTATGGACAGGTTAACGAGCAGTACTTC
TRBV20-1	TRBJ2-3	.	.	CSASDWDTQYF	TGCAGTGCTTCGGACTGGGATACGCAGTATTTT
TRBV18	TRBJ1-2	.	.	CASSTSEAYGYTF	TGTGCCAGCTCTACCTCCGAAGCTTATGGCTACACCTTC
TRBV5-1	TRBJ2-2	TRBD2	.	CASSEALAANTGELFF	TGCGCCAGCAGCGAGGCACTAGCGGCCAACACCGGGGAGCTGTTTTTT
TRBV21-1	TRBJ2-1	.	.	CASTPSLEVTYNEQFF	TGTGCCAGCACCCCGAGTCTGGAGGTGACCTACAATGAGCAGTTCTTC
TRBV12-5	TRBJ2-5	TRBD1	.	CASQGVETQYF	TGTGCTAGTCAGGGGGTAGAGACCCAGTACTTC
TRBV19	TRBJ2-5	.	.	CASSIQFLRGQETQYF	TGTGCCAGTAGTATCCAGTTTTTACGGGGCCAAGAGACCCAGTACTTC
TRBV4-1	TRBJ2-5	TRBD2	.	CASSRTSSETQYF	TGCGCCAGCAGCAGGACTAGCTCGGAGACCCAGTACTTC
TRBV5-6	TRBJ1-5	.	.	CASSPQGNQPQHF	TGTGCCAGCAGCCCACAGGGAAATCAGCCCCAGCATTTT
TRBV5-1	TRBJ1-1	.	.	CASSRGSGESTEAFF	TGCGCCAGCAGCCGCGGAAGTGGGGAGAGCACTGAAGCTTTCTTT
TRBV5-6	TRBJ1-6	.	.	CASSLTGYNSPLHF	TGTGCCAGCAGCTTAACCGGGTATAATTCACCCCTCCACTTT
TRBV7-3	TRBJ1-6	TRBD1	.	CASSLYRGVSPLHF	TGTGCCAGCAGCTTATACAGGGGTGTGTCACCCCTCCACTTT
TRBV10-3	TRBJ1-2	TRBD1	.	CATLWGTGGSYGYTF	TGTGCCACACTCTGGGGGACAGGGGGCAGCTATGGCTACACCTTC
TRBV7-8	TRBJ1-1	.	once	CASSFGGTNTEAFF	TGTGCCAGCAGCTTCGGGGGTACGAACACTGAAGCTTTCTTT
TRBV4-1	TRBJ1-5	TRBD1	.	CASSQRPRNRQGQGLSNQPQHF	TGCGCCAGCAGCCAACGACCCCGAAACCGCCAAGGACAGGGTTTATCAAATCAGCCCCAGCATTTT
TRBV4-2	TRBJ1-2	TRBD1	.	CASSQGRDRGYVYGYTF	TGTGCCAGCAGCCAAGGGCGGGACAGGGGGTACGTCTATGGCTACACCTTC
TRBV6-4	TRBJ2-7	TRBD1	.	CASTLHVTGAHEQYF	TGTGCCAGCACCCTCCATGTGACAGGGGCCCACGAGCAGTACTTC
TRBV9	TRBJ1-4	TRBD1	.	CASSVGRRQGWPNEKLFF	TGTGCCAGCAGCGTAGGGAGAAGACAGGGGTGGCCTAATGAAAAACTGTTTTTT
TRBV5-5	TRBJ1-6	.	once	CASSLVPANYNSPLHF	TGTGCCAGCAGCTTGGTTCCCGCGAACTATAATTCACCCCTCCACTTT
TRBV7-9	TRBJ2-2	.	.	CASRFGDTGELFF	TGTGCCAGCAGGTTCGGGGACACCGGGGAGCTGTTTTTT
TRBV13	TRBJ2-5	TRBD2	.	CASSSSLAVQETQYF	TGTGCCAGCAGCTCCTCCCTAGCGGTACAAGAGACCCAGTACTTC
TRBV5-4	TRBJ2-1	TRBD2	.	CASTLTSGGHNEQFF	TGTGCCAGCACCCTGACTAGCGGGGGCCACAATGAGCAGTTCTTC
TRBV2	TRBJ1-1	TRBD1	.	CASSVTGGVLNTEAFF	TGTGCCAGCAGTGTAACAGGGGGGGTCTTGAACACTGAAGCTTTCTTT
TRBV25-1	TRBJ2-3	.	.	CASRPADSSTDTQYF	TGTGCCAGCAGACCAGCGGACTCTAGCACAGATACGCAGTATTTT
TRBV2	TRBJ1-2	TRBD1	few	CASRRTGDVSYGYTF	TGTGCCAGCAGACGGACAGGGGATGTTAGCTATGGCTACACCTTC
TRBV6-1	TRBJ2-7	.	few	CASSEMRRSSYEQYF	TGTGCCAGCAGTGAAATGCGTAGGAGCTCCTACGAGCAGTACTTC